The clone carrying this TCR beta chain was seen only once. This entry comes from a study of T cell changes during pregnancy in multiple sclerosis. The CDR3 has 16 amino acids. Looked up from germline, CDR1 is MNHEY and CDR2 is SMNVEV (reference sequence). V dropped 0 bases and J dropped 0 bases, with 11 bases sitting between them. Clones were read by immunoSEQ multiplex PCR, and TCRdb kept only the in-frame ones, dropping some. This sample has under 30,000 clones, with around nine tenths found just once. This specimen consisted of CD4+ T cells from peripheral blood mononuclear cells, obtained in the first trimester of pregnancy. The sequence derives from a female donor in good health, enrolled as a control in a pregnancy study. The chain links TRBV27 to TRBJ2-5, with D possibly matching TRBD1 (5 bases). The CDR3 region is CASSLSGHLYQETQYF. CDR3 in DNA: TGTGCCAGCAGTTTATCAGGACACCTGTACCAAGAGACCCAGTACTTC.